Below, 20 T cell receptor beta chains from the same sample are listed, as sequenced in a study of blood T cell repertoires in COVID-19 (dated by TCRdb to the early 2020s). Libraries were made using the immunoSEQ multiplex PCR assay. The table comes from immuneACCESS by way of TCRdb, which keeps in-frame sequences with V and J called. Part of the clones is missing from these tables; in studies checked, under half for an unresolved V gene and the rest for unknown reasons. This sample is represented by around 140,000 clones; approximately 87% of them were singletons. About 2% of the sample rests with the top ten. The sequencing sample was made of peripheral blood. These receptors originate from a man between 65 and 85 years old with active COVID-19.

As DNA, the CDR3 is TGTGCCAGCAGGGGACAGCCGAACACTGAAGCTTTCTTT. This codes for CASRGQPNTEAFF. J is TRBJ1-1 and V is TRBV25-1; 7 nucleotides agree with TRBD1. The CDR3 covers 13 residues. Germline CDR1 MGHDK, CDR2 SYGVNS. V shed 6 bases and J 1 base; nucleotides not matched to a gene: 2. Based on the CDR3 plus reference TRBV25-1 and TRBJ1-1, the full variable domain is EADIYQTPRYLVIGTGKKITLECSQTMGHDKMYWYQQDPGMELHLIHYSYGVNSTEKGDLSSESTVSRIRTEHFPLTLESARPSHTSQYLCASRGQPNTEAFFGQGTRLTVV.

The rearrangement joins TRBV2 to TRBJ2-5, with 7 bases lining up with TRBD1. The CDR3 loop spans 14 amino acids. Unmatched junction bases numbered 6, after V lost 3 bases and J lost 5 bases. CDR1 SNHLY and CDR2 FYNNEI come from the germline V gene. The CDR3 reads CASSDRGMIETQYF. The CDR3 nucleotides read TGTGCCAGCAGTGACAGGGGGATGATTGAGACCCAGTACTTC.

This chain uses TRBV7-9 with TRBJ2-7, with TRBD2 matching 8 bases. From germline, CDR1 is SEHNR and CDR2 FQNEAQ (reference sequence). J lost 5 bases, V lost 5 bases, and 5 bases had no gene match. This CDR3 is built from 13 residues. The DNA for the CDR3 is TGTGCCAGCAGCCCGGCGGGGGGCAACGAGCAGTACTTC. Translating gives CASSPAGGNEQYF.

The V and J genes are TRBV20-1 and TRBJ1-2, with D hard to call. V was trimmed by 3 bases and J by 2 bases, leaving 13 bases between them. CDR3 length: 14 amino acids. Germline CDR1 is DFQATT and CDR2 is SNEGSKA (reference sequence). As DNA, the CDR3 is TGCAGTGCTAGTGTTGTTAGTTCGAACTATGGCTACACCTTC. It yields the protein CSASVVSSNYGYTF.

This rearrangement joins TRBV28 to TRBJ2-1; the match to TRBD1 covers 9 bases. The CDR3 runs 18 residues. V gave up 5 bases and J gave up 9 bases; unmatched junction bases: 20. Germline CDR1 MDHEN, CDR2 SYDVKM. CDR3 bases: TGTGCCAGCAGTAGATTGACAGGGGGTATTACTGCTGGCACTGAGCAGTTCTTC. Its translation is CASSRLTGGITAGTEQFF. Full variable domain (remainder filled in from reference TRBV28 and TRBJ2-1): DVKVTQSSRYLVKRTGEKVFLECVQDMDHENMFWYRQDPGLGLRLIYFSYDVKMKEKGDIPEGYSVSREKKERFSLILESASTNQTSMYLCASSRLTGGITAGTEQFFGPGTRLTVL.

The J gene is TRBJ2-4, the V gene TRBV4-1; D remains unclear. Germline CDR1 is MGHRA and CDR2 is YSYEKL. V shed 3 bases and J shed 3 bases, with 12 bases lying between them. This CDR3 is 15 amino acids long. As DNA, the CDR3 is TGCGCCAGCAGCCAGTCGGCTAGAGGCAAAAACATTCAGTACTTC. This gives the protein CASSQSARGKNIQYF.

This clone was picked up one time. The rearrangement links TRBV28 to TRBJ2-3; 9 positions agree with TRBD2. Germline values: CDR1 MDHEN, CDR2 SYDVKM. V shed 2 bases and J 2 bases; nucleotides not matched to a gene: 8. The CDR3 runs 17 residues. CDR3 sequence (DNA): TGTGCCAGCAGTTTAAACAGCCGGACTAGCGACACAGATACGCAGTATTTT. Translation gives CASSLNSRTSDTDTQYF.

The chain is built from TRBV18 and TRBJ2-7, with D unclear. Germline V gene lookup returns CDR1 KGHSH and CDR2 LQKENI. This CDR3 has 14 residues. V was pared by 3 bases and J by 2 bases, with 11 bases between. The CDR3 protein is CASSPGTLAYEQYF. The CDR3 bases are TGTGCCAGCTCACCTGGTACGCTAGCCTACGAGCAGTACTTC.

This clone was recorded only once. The rearrangement links TRBV14 to TRBJ2-5; TRBD1 might be the D (6 bases). CDR1 and CDR2 (germline): SGHDN, FVKESK. The CDR3 has 15 amino acids. V lost 4 bases, J lost 5 bases, and 17 bases lay in between. The CDR3 reads CASSPDRTHGETQYF. CDR3 sequence (DNA): TGTGCCAGCAGCCCCGACAGGACCCACGGGGAGACCCAGTACTTC.

This chain links TRBV5-6 with TRBJ1-4; 7 positions agree with TRBD1. The CDR3 runs to 15 residues. CDR1 and CDR2 (germline): SGHDT, YYEEEE. Trimming removed 2 bases from V and 4 bases from J; junction bases left unmatched: 5. Here the CDR3 DNA reads TGTGCCAGCAGCTTTACAGGGGAATTTAATGAAAAACTGTTTTTT. Translation: CASSFTGEFNEKLFF.

This chain links TRBV10-2 with TRBJ2-1; the match to TRBD2 covers 12 bases. This CDR3 spans 16 amino acids. The J segment lost 2 bases and the V segment lost 4 bases, leaving 3 bases of the junction unmatched. Germline-derived CDR1 and CDR2 are WSHSY and SAAADI. The CDR3 DNA follows: TGCGCCAGCAGTGGGGGACTAGCGGGTCCCTACAATGAGCAGTTCTTC. This gives the protein CASSGGLAGPYNEQFF.

This rearrangement joins TRBV28 to TRBJ1-5, with TRBD1 as a possible D gene (6 bases). The germline V and J ends were trimmed by 10 bases and 0 bases, with 16 bases remaining between them. CDR1 MDHEN and CDR2 SYDVKM come from the germline V gene. CDR3 length: 15 residues. CDR3 region: CATREGEISNQPQHF. CDR3 DNA: TGTGCCACCCGGGAGGGGGAGATTAGCAATCAGCCCCAGCATTTT.

This chain links TRBV3-1 (or the pseudogene TRBV3-2) with TRBJ1-4; 7 nucleotides agree with TRBD1. J was trimmed by 7 bases and V by 4 bases; bases with no gene match: 9. The length of the CDR3 is 15 residues. Per germline, CDR1 LGHDT and CDR2 YNNKEL (reference sequence). The DNA for the CDR3 is TGTGCCAGCAGCCTGCGGACAGGTTCGAGTGAAAAACTGTTTTTT. Translating it yields CASSLRTGSSEKLFF.

This clone was seen once. The V and J genes are TRBV19 and TRBJ1-1; no definite D call. Germline-derived CDR1 and CDR2 are LNHDA and SQIVND (reference sequence). V lost 6 bases and J 6 bases, leaving 17 bases between the germline ends. The CDR3 contains 14 residues. CDR3 region: CASSLPLTRAEAFF. The DNA for the CDR3 is TGTGCCAGTAGCCTACCACTCACCCGCGCTGAAGCTTTCTTT. The whole variable domain, remainder taken from reference TRBV19 and TRBJ1-1, is DGGITQSPKYLFRKEGQNVTLSCEQNLNHDAMYWYRQDPGQGLRLIYYSQIVNDFQKGDIAEGYSVSREKKESFPLTVTSAQKNPTAFYLCASSLPLTRAEAFFGQGTRLTVV.

The chain links TRBV28 to TRBJ1-3; TRBD1 is a possible D gene (5 bases). CDR1 and CDR2 (germline): MDHEN, SYDVKM. Trimming pared 4 bases from V and 4 bases from J, leaving 8 bases between. CDR3 length equals 13 residues. The CDR3 loop reads CASSSGNGNTIYF. Here the CDR3 DNA reads TGTGCCAGCAGTTCAGGGAACGGAAACACCATATATTTT.

This sequence joins TRBV30 and TRBJ2-7; possibly TRBD2 for D (6 bases). This CDR3 is built from 11 residues. Trimming removed 4 bases at V and 7 bases at J, with 11 bases between. Germline CDR1 GTSNPN, CDR2 SVGIG (reference sequence). The CDR3 here is CAWKTRGEQYF. The CDR3 nucleotides read TGTGCCTGGAAGACCCGGGGGGAGCAGTACTTC. Looking up the rest from reference TRBV30 and TRBJ2-7 gives the full variable domain: SQTIHQWPATLVQPVGSPLSLECTVEGTSNPNLYWYRQAAGRGLQLLFYSVGIGQISSEVPQNLSASRPQDRQFILSSKKLLLSDSGFYLCAWKTRGEQYFGPGTRLTVT.

The CDR3 reads CASSSRTDYQPQHF. The CDR3 DNA follows: TGTGCCAGCAGTTCCCGGACAGACTATCAGCCCCAGCATTTT. The chain has TRBV28 and TRBJ1-5; D may be TRBD1 (6 bases). Germline V gives CDR1 MDHEN, CDR2 SYDVKM. Trimming shortened V by 4 bases and J by 5 bases, and 12 bases separated the two germline ends. The CDR3 sequence is 14 residues long.

This chain uses TRBV7-2 with TRBJ2-1, with no clear D. The CDR3 covers 16 residues. Germline assignment: CDR1 SGHTA and CDR2 FQGNSA. Trimming shortened V by 2 bases and J by 0 bases, and 11 bases separated the two germline ends. The CDR3 reads CASSLSSRSSYNEQFF. Here the CDR3 DNA reads TGTGCCAGCAGCTTAAGTTCGCGGAGCTCCTACAATGAGCAGTTCTTC.

This rearrangement joins TRBV11-1 to TRBJ2-1, with 9 bases that match TRBD1. V shed 3 bases and J 7 bases; nucleotides not matched to a gene: 10. The length of the CDR3 is 16 residues. The V gene's germline CDR1 is SGHAT and CDR2 FQDESV (reference sequence). For the CDR3, the DNA is TGTGCCAGCAGCTTTCCGGGACAGGGCACTGAGAATGAGCAGTTCTTC. Translating gives CASSFPGQGTENEQFF.

The V gene is TRBV19, the J gene TRBJ1-4; D unclear. CDR3 length equals 14 residues. Germline-derived CDR1 and CDR2 are LNHDA and SQIVND (reference sequence). The V end lost 3 bases, the J end lost 7 bases, and 12 bases lay between the germline ends. In DNA form, the CDR3 reads TGTGCCAGTAGTATCGGAACACGGGGTGAAAAACTGTTTTTT. Protein: CASSIGTRGEKLFF.